Listed below are T cell receptor beta chains from one sample, sequenced in a study of T cell changes during pregnancy in multiple sclerosis. Using immunoSEQ multiplex PCR, the repertoire was profiled, and TCRdb retains in-frame clones only, with some absent. The sample has about 60,000 clones; around 90% are singletons. The specimen comprised peripheral blood, sampled in the second trimester of pregnancy. The receptors were gathered from a female donor in good health, enrolled as a control in a pregnancy study. Both conserved end residues are part of each CDR3. The D gene is left open where the match is weak. Clone size appears in some rows only: once, few, many, or a class for an expanded clone.

d_gene,abundance,len,j_gene,v_gene,CDR3aa,CDR3nt
NA,NA,13,TRBJ2-1,TRBV7-2,CASSLTGYNEQFF,TGTGCCAGCAGCTTAACAGGGTACAATGAGCAGTTCTTC
TRBD1,few,12,TRBJ1-1,TRBV6-1,CASRDRDTEAFF,TGTGCCAGCAGGGACAGGGACACTGAAGCTTTCTTT
TRBD1,NA,13,TRBJ1-1,TRBV10-3,CAISGTGDTEAFF,TGTGCCATCAGTGGTACAGGGGATACTGAAGCTTTCTTT
NA,NA,15,TRBJ2-2,TRBV5-1,CASSDLGGNTGELFF,TGCGCCAGCAGCGATTTAGGGGGAAACACCGGGGAGCTGTTTTTT
NA,NA,11,TRBJ1-4,TRBV20-1,CSARADEKLFF,TGCAGTGCTAGGGCGGATGAAAAACTGTTTTTT
TRBD1,NA,16,TRBJ2-2,TRBV7-9,CASSSTGGGNTGELFF,TGTGCCAGCAGCTCCACAGGGGGCGGGAACACCGGGGAGCTGTTTTTT
NA,few,14,TRBJ2-2,TRBV19,CASTPQGFTGELFF,TGTGCCAGTACCCCCCAGGGGTTCACCGGGGAGCTGTTTTTT
TRBD2,NA,15,TRBJ2-7,TRBV2,CASSVQAGYSYEQYF,TGTGCCAGCAGTGTTCAAGCGGGATACTCCTACGAGCAGTACTTC
TRBD2,NA,15,TRBJ2-1,TRBV6-1,CASRPGLAGRDEQFF,TGTGCCAGCAGGCCGGGACTAGCGGGAAGGGATGAGCAGTTCTTC
TRBD1,NA,15,TRBJ2-3,TRBV19,CASSLPGQGTDTQYF,TGTGCCAGTAGTCTACCGGGACAGGGCACAGATACGCAGTATTTT
TRBD2,NA,16,TRBJ2-1,TRBV18,CASCPSLAGGVNEQFF,TGTGCCAGCTGCCCCTCTCTAGCGGGAGGGGTTAATGAGCAGTTCTTC
TRBD2,few,13,TRBJ2-1,TRBV6-1,CASNGLVSNEQFF,TGTGCCAGCAACGGACTAGTGAGCAATGAGCAGTTCTTC
TRBD2,NA,16,TRBJ2-3,TRBV7-8,CASSLDGLAGAPGGYF,TGTGCCAGCAGCTTAGATGGACTAGCGGGAGCCCCTGGGGGGTATTTT
TRBD2,NA,15,TRBJ2-7,TRBV30,CAWSVQRGAPYEQYF,TGTGCCTGGAGTGTTCAGCGGGGGGCCCCCTACGAGCAGTACTTC
NA,NA,12,TRBJ2-3,TRBV11-3,CASSLQGDTQYF,TGTGCCAGCAGCCTACAGGGAGATACGCAGTATTTT
NA,NA,13,TRBJ2-7,TRBV6-6,CASRRDSNYEQYF,TGTGCCAGCAGGCGTGACTCAAACTACGAGCAGTACTTC
NA,NA,15,TRBJ1-6,TRBV6-1,CASSEDEGDGSPLHF,TGTGCCAGCAGTGAAGACGAGGGGGACGGTTCACCCCTCCACTTT
NA,NA,13,TRBJ2-2,TRBV15,CATSRRGGGELFF,TGTGCCACCAGCAGAAGGGGCGGCGGGGAGCTGTTTTTT
TRBD2,NA,13,TRBJ2-3,TRBV2,CASSSYGGNTQYF,TGTGCCAGCAGTTCCTACGGGGGGAATACGCAGTATTTT
NA,NA,18,TRBJ2-2,TRBV6-1,CASSEALGAGGNTGELFF,TGTGCCAGCAGTGAAGCGCTGGGGGCTGGCGGGAACACCGGGGAGCTGTTTTTT
NA,NA,16,TRBJ2-2,TRBV7-3,CASSLGNRGLPGELFF,TGTGCCAGCAGCTTAGGGAACAGGGGACTCCCCGGGGAGCTGTTTTTT
NA,NA,13,TRBJ2-7,TRBV30,CASLQRGTGEQYF,TGTGCCTCCCTACAACGCGGTACCGGCGAGCAGTACTTC
TRBD1,NA,14,TRBJ2-1,TRBV15,CATSRESGGLEQFF,TGTGCCACCAGCAGAGAATCAGGGGGTCTTGAGCAGTTCTTC
NA,NA,15,TRBJ2-3,TRBV27,CASSPYSSSINTQYF,TGTGCCAGCAGTCCGTACTCCTCCTCTATTAATACGCAGTATTTT
NA,NA,14,TRBJ2-7,TRBV29-1,CSVQEKTGRVEQYF,TGCAGCGTCCAAGAAAAAACAGGGAGGGTCGAGCAGTACTTC
NA,NA,13,TRBJ2-5,TRBV7-9,CASSLAPGETQYF,TGTGCCAGCAGCTTAGCGCCGGGAGAGACCCAGTACTTC
NA,few,15,TRBJ1-1,TRBV9,CASSDSRGRNTEAFF,TGTGCCAGCAGCGACTCTCGAGGTCGTAACACTGAAGCTTTCTTT
NA,NA,20,TRBJ1-2,TRBV27,CASSPLESAPFERDNYGYTF,TGTGCCAGCAGCCCTCTCGAGTCGGCTCCATTTGAGCGGGATAACTATGGCTACACCTTC
NA,few,13,TRBJ2-2,TRBV27,CASRTGETGELFF,TGTGCCAGCAGGACCGGGGAGACCGGGGAGCTGTTTTTT
NA,NA,13,TRBJ1-6,TRBV5-8,CASSGEGDSPLHF,TGTGCCAGCAGCGGGGAGGGAGATTCACCCCTCCACTTT
NA,NA,16,TRBJ2-5,TRBV2,CASSRGQFKYQETQYF,TGTGCCAGCAGCCGAGGACAGTTCAAGTACCAAGAGACCCAGTACTTC
NA,NA,13,TRBJ1-6,TRBV28,CASSNTLNSPLHF,TGTGCCAGCAGTAACACCCTCAATTCACCCCTCCACTTT
TRBD1,NA,14,TRBJ1-2,TRBV6-6,CASSPGQGLYGYTF,TGTGCCAGCAGTCCGGGACAGGGTCTGTATGGCTACACCTTC
TRBD1,NA,14,TRBJ1-1,TRBV18,CASSPGQVSSEAFF,TGTGCCAGCTCCCCAGGACAGGTTAGTTCTGAAGCTTTCTTT
NA,NA,12,TRBJ2-3,TRBV7-2,CASSRQADTQYF,TGTGCCAGCAGCCGACAGGCAGATACGCAGTATTTT
NA,NA,13,TRBJ2-1,TRBV9,CASSVDPGNEQFF,TGTGCCAGCAGCGTAGACCCGGGCAATGAGCAGTTCTTC
TRBD2,NA,13,TRBJ2-3,TRBV11-2,CASNRGGQDTQYF,TGTGCCAGCAACCGGGGGGGCCAAGATACGCAGTATTTT
NA,NA,16,TRBJ2-2,TRBV7-3,CASSLGRQMRPGELFF,TGTGCCAGCAGTTTGGGGCGTCAAATGCGCCCCGGGGAGCTGTTTTTT
NA,NA,15,TRBJ1-1,TRBV30,CAWSVREVGDTEAFF,TGTGCCTGGAGTGTACGGGAGGTCGGCGACACTGAAGCTTTCTTT
NA,NA,13,TRBJ1-1,TRBV19,CASSEPGGTEAFF,TGTGCCAGTAGTGAACCGGGAGGGACTGAAGCTTTCTTT
NA,once,14,TRBJ1-2,TRBV6-5,CASSPEGFGYGYTF,TGTGCCAGCAGCCCCGAGGGATTCGGCTATGGCTACACCTTC
NA,once,14,TRBJ1-2,TRBV28,CASSLAGERYGYTF,TGTGCCAGCAGTTTAGCAGGGGAGAGGTATGGCTACACCTTC
NA,NA,15,TRBJ2-7,TRBV21-1,CASSTDRDRVHEQYF,TGTGCCAGCAGCACCGACCGGGACAGGGTCCACGAGCAGTACTTC
TRBD2,NA,11,TRBJ2-3,TRBV30,CAWIRGGQGYF,TGTGCCTGGATTCGCGGGGGGCAGGGGTATTTT
TRBD1,NA,12,TRBJ1-1,TRBV5-6,CASSRVGGAAFF,TGTGCCAGCAGCCGGGTAGGGGGCGCCGCTTTCTTT